This TCR beta chain was recovered during a study of memory CD4+ T cells and cytomegalovirus serostatus. Study results and caveats: The CMV-associated TCR signature appears largely within the CD4+ memory repertoire. About 40% of the roughly 150 known CMV-associated TCRbeta sequences appeared in CD4+ memory. CMV serostatus prediction reached median AUC approximately 0.96, or 0.89 with US-trained model.

Single viable CD3+CD4+CD8-CD45RO+ cells were sorted as the memory CD4+ T cells. Of note for this clone: The antigen is not known.

The CDR3 covers 13 residues. CDR1 and CDR2 from the germline V gene are SNHLY and FYNNEI. V lost 11 bases to trimming and J lost 5 bases, with 19 bases between them. Assay: immunoSEQ multiplex PCR; the TCRdb copy retains only in-frame clones and omits some. In the table there are about 61,000 clones, 75% to 85% of which are singletons. The sample comprised memory CD4+ T cells from blood. The chain employs TRBV2 and TRBJ2-7; possible D gene TRBD2, 7 bases. This sequence originates from an adult in good health and CMV-seronegative. DNA of the CDR3: TGTGCCGGCAAGGGCAGGGGAGGGGACGAGCAGTACTTC. It specifies CAGKGRGGDEQYF.